A selection of T cell receptor beta chains follows, all from one sample in a study of T cell clonotyping in hematopoietic cell transplantation. Repertoires were generated with immunoSEQ multiplex PCR, while TCRdb's copy carries only in-frame clones and drops some. The table lists tens of thousands of clones, 95% of them singletons, with 0.75% to 1% in the top ten. Sequencing used peripheral blood mononuclear cells. The receptors shown here come from a man aged 25 to 40 in good health. Some clones in this sample may be carry-over from other donors' samples. Both conserved end residues are part of each CDR3. A D gene is named only where the DNA matches it firmly. Size tells how often a clone was seen (once, few, many) or the class of an expanded clone, and some rows leave it out.

NA,TRBV10-3,TRBJ1-1,NA,CASNLNEGTEAFF,TGTGCCTCCAATCTTAATGAGGGCACTGAAGCTTTCTTT
once,TRBV27,TRBJ1-1,NA,CASSLSGGGMAEAFF,TGTGCCAGCAGTTTATCGGGGGGAGGGATGGCTGAAGCTTTCTTT
NA,TRBV30,TRBJ2-5,NA,CAWSNIETQYF,TGTGCCTGGAGCAATATCGAGACCCAGTACTTC
NA,TRBV14,TRBJ1-6,NA,CASSSSLNSPLHF,TGTGCCAGCAGCTCCAGTTTAAATTCACCCCTCCACTTT
NA,TRBV5-1,TRBJ1-1,NA,CASSLTGRDTEAFF,TGCGCCAGCAGCTTGACAGGGAGGGACACTGAAGCTTTCTTT
NA,TRBV14,TRBJ2-7,TRBD2,CASSQAPLTSAETYEQYF,TGTGCCAGCAGCCAAGCCCCCCTGACTAGCGCCGAAACCTACGAGCAGTACTTC
NA,TRBV10-3,TRBJ1-5,NA,CAISEGDQPQHF,TGTGCCATCAGTGAGGGGGATCAGCCCCAGCATTTT
NA,TRBV6-1,TRBJ2-1,NA,CASSRNEQFF,TGTGCCAGCAGCCGCAATGAGCAGTTCTTC
NA,TRBV23-1,TRBJ1-5,NA,CASIPDQSNQPQHF,TGCGCCAGCATCCCGGATCAGAGCAATCAGCCCCAGCATTTT
NA,TRBV2,TRBJ2-1,TRBD2,CASSGGLAVYNEQFF,TGTGCCAGCAGTGGAGGACTAGCGGTCTACAATGAGCAGTTCTTC
NA,TRBV14,TRBJ1-1,TRBD1,CASSQDLGTGRVGGKTGGEAFF,TGTGCCAGCAGCCAAGATCTTGGCACCGGCAGGGTTGGGGGGAAAACAGGGGGAGAAGCTTTCTTT
NA,TRBV10-1,TRBJ1-1,NA,CASSEPTPRRTEAFF,TGCGCCAGCAGTGAGCCTACACCACGGAGGACTGAAGCTTTCTTT
NA,TRBV5-1,TRBJ1-4,NA,CASSPTLGAASEKLFF,TGCGCCAGCAGCCCTACTTTAGGGGCGGCGTCTGAAAAACTGTTTTTT
NA,TRBV4-2,TRBJ2-1,NA,CASSQDVFNEQFF,TGTGCCAGCAGCCAAGATGTATTTAATGAGCAGTTCTTC
NA,TRBV14,TRBJ2-7,NA,CASSQDSPSQYF,TGTGCCAGCAGCCAAGATTCCCCTAGTCAGTACTTC
NA,TRBV25-1,TRBJ2-7,NA,CASSESGRQTYEQYF,TGTGCCAGCAGTGAATCGGGGAGACAGACCTACGAGCAGTACTTC
NA,TRBV9,TRBJ2-3,NA,CASSVEDGRSTDTQYF,TGTGCCAGCAGCGTAGAAGATGGTCGGTCCACAGATACGCAGTATTTT
NA,TRBV7-2,TRBJ1-1,NA,CASSSGGPQAFF,TGTGCCAGCAGCTCTGGAGGGCCGCAAGCTTTCTTT
NA,TRBV15,TRBJ2-3,TRBD1,CATSSKPGQGRTQYF,TGTGCCACCAGCAGCAAACCGGGACAGGGGCGAACGCAGTATTTT
NA,TRBV11-1,TRBJ2-1,NA,CASSHRDKKRDEQFF,TGTGCCAGCAGCCACCGGGACAAAAAGCGCGATGAGCAGTTCTTC
NA,TRBV27,TRBJ2-7,NA,CASRNSGGFRGSYEQYF,TGTGCCAGCAGGAACTCGGGGGGCTTCAGGGGATCCTACGAGCAGTACTTC
NA,TRBV20-1,TRBJ1-1,NA,CSAIQDPEAFF,TGCAGTGCGATTCAGGATCCTGAAGCTTTCTTT
once,TRBV7-9,TRBJ2-7,NA,CATARQSSYEQYF,TGTGCCACCGCTAGGCAGAGCTCCTACGAGCAGTACTTC
once,TRBV5-8,TRBJ1-6,NA,CASSLDGGYNSPLHF,TGTGCCAGCAGCTTGGACGGGGGTTATAATTCACCCCTCCACTTT